This paragraph reports one TCR beta chain. The data belong to a study of blood T cell repertoires in COVID-19. Overall study: Specimens from acute and convalescent COVID-19 originated in the United States, Italy and Spain.

Under the authors' procedure: Amplification of reference gene primers provided the estimated nucleated cell counts. Measured with immunoSEQ multiplex PCR; TCRdb has only the in-frame clones, and not every one. The DNA was the basis for D and trimming; V, J and clone size are from that table. The sample shows about 360,000 clones, around 87% of them seen only once. Either two negative PCRs, clearance, or symptom resolution qualified Cohort 3 donors as recovered. This TCR was sampled from a man aged 30 to 39 who had recovered from COVID-19. Sequences were obtained from PBMCs or T cells enriched from blood (not recorded which).

CDR3 in amino acids: CASSLSQRVQETQYF. In nucleotides, the CDR3 is TGTGCCAGCAGCTTGTCCCAGCGGGTCCAAGAGACCCAGTACTTC. This chain links TRBV7-9 with TRBJ2-5; D might be TRBD2 (6 bases). CDR1 is SEHNR and CDR2 is FQNEAQ in the germline V gene (reference sequence). V was clipped by 3 bases and J by 1 base, with 12 bases between them. The CDR3 is 15 amino acids.